This T cell receptor (beta chain) was captured in a study of shared clonotypes between healthy human individuals (dated by TCRdb to 2020 to 2022). Concerning the study at large: Three men and a couple of women, aged 18 to 49 years, made up the cohort. For each donor, CD4 naive and CD4 memory were each run on three plates, CD8 naive on two plates, and CD8 memory on one plate. The study deeply sequenced blood TCR repertoires of about 5 healthy adults to estimate repertoire size and the extent of clonotype sharing between individuals. Different laboratories and diverse techniques were used to prepare libraries and sequence TCR repertoires, to increase sequencing depth and limit assay-specific biases. Between about 0.8 and 8.9 billion PBMCs per donor were obtained by leukapheresis. General conclusions and limits of the study: Compared with non-shared clonotypes, the clonotypes found in all four sorted-subset donors had higher generation probabilities. Pairwise subsampling indicated that sequencing depth was expected to affect the degree of clonotype sharing among donors. Because the study included a small number of donors, the genetic and exposure-history diversity represented was limited. Incomplete sequencing was indicated by rarefaction of sorted-subset datasets, despite the large sequencing depth. When four donors were compared, the shared fraction of clonotypes was about 5% for naive CD4, around 4% for naive CD8, 2.3% for memory CD4, and roughly 0.43% for memory CD8. Sampling was restricted to blood, and TCR repertoires in tissue are likely to differ from TCR repertoires in blood. Naive subsets generally had larger estimated clonotype richness than memory subsets did.

Germline trimming amounts to 1 base on V and 3 bases on J, with 8 as the count of junction bases outside the gene matches. From the cysteine up to the phenylalanine, the CDR3 has a length of 16 residues. Of all the DNA, just the CDR3 is kept, 48 bases in frame from base 1. Reading the germline V gene (reference sequence) gives CDR1 GTSNPN and CDR2 SVGIG. TCR CDR3 regions were amplified from genomic DNA by multiplex PCR using the deep immunoSEQ assay. Extracted genomic DNA from each cell subset was distributed evenly across all wells of several immunoSEQ 96-well plates, and each plate was treated as a replicate. For sorted subsets, each replicate PCR was loaded with approximately 200 ng genomic DNA, equivalent to some 31,000 T cell genomes. Purified libraries were measured with a Qubit 3.0 fluorometer, size-checked on a Bioanalyzer 2100, and measured again with the KAPA Library Quantification kit. Every immunoSEQ 96-well plate was sequenced on a separate single-read 150-cycle Illumina NextSeq 550 flow cell. As for the authors' bioinformatics: Because the immunoSEQ output held only junctional sequences and lacked quality scores, the filtering could not match the filtering applied to full-length reads. Sequences were annotated with PyIR, a Python wrapper for IgBLAST v1.9, using IMGT germline references to assign V/J genes and CDR3. Reads with weak V/J assignments (E-value above 1e-6), missing CDR3, stop codons, out-of-frame junctions, or ambiguous translated residues were removed. A V3J clonotype was defined by an identical inferred V gene, J gene, and CDR3 amino acid sequence. To compute the percentage overlap between repertoires, the number of shared unique clonotypes was divided by the size of the smaller repertoire. RTK rarefaction, the Chao1 estimator, and Recon v2.1 estimates of unobserved clonotypes were used to assess repertoire richness. Generation probabilities for all TCRbeta clonotypes obtained by the gDNA method from a handful of donors were computed using OLGA. Not all clones reach the TCRdb copy of this immuneACCESS table, which keeps in-frame sequences only. Checked studies attribute under half of the gap to unresolved V genes and leave the rest unexplained. That table furnishes V, J and clone size, whereas the DNA furnished D and trimming. This sample has about 1.5 million clones in its table, and 95% to 99% of those were observed once. The ten largest clones take up approximately 0.44% of the sample.

In regard to this clone: This receptor's antigen is unknown. Qualities for individual bases were not recorded, and no much larger clone is one base off.

Healthy HIV-negative adults with no recently reported acute infections or vaccinations were included as donors. Every donor was a Caucasian adult living in Nashville, Tennessee, USA. CD4+ T cells were enriched through magnetic negative selection, after which naive cells were positively selected on CD45RA and the remaining negative fraction served as the memory subset. After blood collection by leukapheresis, PBMCs were isolated using Ficoll-Histopaque density gradient centrifugation and then cryopreserved in the vapor phase of liquid nitrogen. Purity and quantity of every magnetically sorted T cell population were checked by analytical flow cytometry. Genomic DNA was isolated from every sorted fraction and measured by UV absorbance on a Nanodrop 2000c.

The sequence came from a man younger than 40 in good health. The V gene is TRBV30 and the J gene is TRBJ2-7, and 11 junctional nucleotides match TRBD2. Sequencing was carried out using naive CD4+ T cells sorted from blood. According to the study, the label for this sample's cell subset or site signals: CD45RA+ positively selected. The CDR3 has the sequence CAWSGGLAGPFYEQYF. The base sequence is TGTGCCTGGAGTGGTGGACTAGCGGGTCCATTCTACGAGCAGTACTTC. With the portions outside the CDR3 filled from the reference TRBV30 and TRBJ2-7 genes, the complete variable region becomes SQTIHQWPATLVQPVGSPLSLECTVEGTSNPNLYWYRQAAGRGLQLLFYSVGIGQISSEVPQNLSASRPQDRQFILSSKKLLLSDSGFYLCAWSGGLAGPFYEQYFGPGTRLTVT.